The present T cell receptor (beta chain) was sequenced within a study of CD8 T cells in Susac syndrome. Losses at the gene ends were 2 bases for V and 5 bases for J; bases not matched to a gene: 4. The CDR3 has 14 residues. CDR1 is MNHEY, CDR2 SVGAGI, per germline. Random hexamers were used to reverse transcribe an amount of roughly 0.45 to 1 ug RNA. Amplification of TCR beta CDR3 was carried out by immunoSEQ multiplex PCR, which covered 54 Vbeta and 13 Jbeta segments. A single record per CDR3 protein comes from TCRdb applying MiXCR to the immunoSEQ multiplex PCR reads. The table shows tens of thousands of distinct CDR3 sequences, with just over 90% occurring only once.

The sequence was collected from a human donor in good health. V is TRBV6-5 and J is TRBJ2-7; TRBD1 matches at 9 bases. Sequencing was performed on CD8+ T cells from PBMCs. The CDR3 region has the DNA TGTGCCAGCAGTTACGGACAGGGGTTGGACGAGCAGTACTTC. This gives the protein CASSYGQGLDEQYF.